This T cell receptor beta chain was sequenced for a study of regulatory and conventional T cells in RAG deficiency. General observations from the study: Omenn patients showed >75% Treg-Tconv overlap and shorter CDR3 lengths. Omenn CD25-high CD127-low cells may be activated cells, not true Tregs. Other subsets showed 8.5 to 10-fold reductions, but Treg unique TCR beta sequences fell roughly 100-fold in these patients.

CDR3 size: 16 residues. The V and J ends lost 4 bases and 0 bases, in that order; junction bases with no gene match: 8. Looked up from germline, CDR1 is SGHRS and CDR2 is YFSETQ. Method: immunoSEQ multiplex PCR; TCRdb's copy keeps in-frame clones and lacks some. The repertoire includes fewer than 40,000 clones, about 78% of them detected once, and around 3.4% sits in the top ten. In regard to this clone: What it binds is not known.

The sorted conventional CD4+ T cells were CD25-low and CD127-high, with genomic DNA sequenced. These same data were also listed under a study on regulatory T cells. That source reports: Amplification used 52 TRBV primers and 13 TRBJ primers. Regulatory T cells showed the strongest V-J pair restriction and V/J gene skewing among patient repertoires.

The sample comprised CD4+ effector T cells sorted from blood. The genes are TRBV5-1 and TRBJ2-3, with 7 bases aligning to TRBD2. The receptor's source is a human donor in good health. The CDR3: CASSPPGGLSTDTQYF. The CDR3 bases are TGCGCCAGCAGCCCCCCGGGGGGTTTGAGCACAGATACGCAGTATTTT.